Listed here is a single T cell receptor (beta chain). The antigen it binds to is not known. Base qualities are not provided; no much larger clone lies one nucleotide away. The record originates from a study of blood T cell repertoires in COVID-19 (dated by TCRdb to 2019 to 2021). For the study in its entirety: Samples covering the acute and convalescent phases of COVID-19 were provided by collaborators in the United States, Italy and Spain. The material from the prospective study consisted of cDNA or gDNA derived from T cells, B-cell-depleted T cells, or PBMCs. Deeply sampled blood TCRbeta repertoires from subjects exposed to, actively infected with, or recovered from COVID-19 were included in the dataset. The repertoires were released in a freely available public database intended as a resource for research on the immune response to SARS-CoV-2. Samples came from the ongoing ImmuneRACE study (first 160 participants) plus 1,254 subjects from 6 global collaborators. A de-identified subject ID, COVID-19 status, age in years and sex were almost always included in the sample metadata. Where available, HLA class I and class II types were obtained from metadata supplied by the sample provider rather than from assay-based typing.

The germline V gene (reference sequence) supplies CDR1 MNHEY and CDR2 SMNVEV. Taken from cysteine to phenylalanine, the CDR3 has 15 residues. Left in the record is the CDR3 DNA by itself, 45 bases read in frame from the first base. The junction shows trimming of 5 bases on V and 5 bases on J, and the gene matches do not reach 8 bases of it. The paper as a whole reports these results and caveats: The amount of clinical and demographic metadata varied by source and participant and was provided uncurated.

TCRbeta CDR3 regions were amplified from genomic DNA using the immunoSEQ Assay, a bias-controlled multiplex PCR. Processing in the source paper ran as follows. The number of nucleated cells in each sample was estimated by amplification of reference gene primers within the assay. To quantify the absolute abundance of each unique TCRbeta CDR3 rearrangement, sequence reads were collapsed and filtered. For each sample, productive Simpson clonality was calculated as the square root of Simpson's diversity index over productive rearrangements. Entries here come from immuneACCESS through TCRdb and include only in-frame sequences with V and J called. Some clones fail to appear in such tables; in the studies checked, an unresolved V gene covers under half of the shortfall, and the cause of the remainder is unknown. V and J calls and clone size are copied from that table; D and trimming were computed from the DNA. The sample table records around 200,000 clones; around 88% of these occur just once. Together, the top ten hold roughly 2.9% of the sample.

The collaborating institutions used their own protocols to collect whole blood in K2EDTA tubes. For TCRbeta analysis, collaborator samples were shipped as frozen whole blood, as isolated PBMCs, or as DNA extracted from either sample type. This chain is built from TRBV27 and TRBJ2-3; TRBD1 lines up with 9 middle nucleotides. The sequenced sample consisted of peripheral blood. The TCR sequence derives from a man aged 50-60 years with active or convalescent COVID-19. The CDR3 corresponds to CASSPQPDRGDTQYF. The bases are TGTGCCAGCAGTCCCCAACCGGACAGGGGAGATACGCAGTATTTT.